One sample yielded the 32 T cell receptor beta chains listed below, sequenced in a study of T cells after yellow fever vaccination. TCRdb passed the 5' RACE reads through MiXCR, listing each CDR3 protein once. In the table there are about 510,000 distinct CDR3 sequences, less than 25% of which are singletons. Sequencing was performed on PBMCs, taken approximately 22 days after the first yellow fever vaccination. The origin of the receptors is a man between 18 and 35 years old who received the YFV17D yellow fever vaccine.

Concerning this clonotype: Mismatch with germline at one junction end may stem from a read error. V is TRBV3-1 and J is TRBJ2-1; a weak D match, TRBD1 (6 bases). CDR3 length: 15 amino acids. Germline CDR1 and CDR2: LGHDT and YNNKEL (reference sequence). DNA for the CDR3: TGTGCCAGCTGCCACACCGGACAGATATACAATGAGCAGTTCTTC. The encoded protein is CASCHTGQIYNEQFF.

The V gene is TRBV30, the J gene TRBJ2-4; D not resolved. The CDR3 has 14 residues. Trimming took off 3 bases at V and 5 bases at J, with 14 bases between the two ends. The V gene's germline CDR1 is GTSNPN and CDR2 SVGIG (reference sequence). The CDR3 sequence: CAWSPGHVENIQYF. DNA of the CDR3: TGTGCCTGGAGCCCCGGGCACGTTGAAAACATTCAGTACTTC.

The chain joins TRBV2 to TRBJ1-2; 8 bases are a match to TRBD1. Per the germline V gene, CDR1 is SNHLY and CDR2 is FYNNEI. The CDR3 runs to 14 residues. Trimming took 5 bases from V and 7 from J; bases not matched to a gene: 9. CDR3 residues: CASSTAGGGGGYTF. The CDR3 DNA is TGTGCCAGCAGTACCGCAGGGGGCGGTGGTGGCTACACCTTC.

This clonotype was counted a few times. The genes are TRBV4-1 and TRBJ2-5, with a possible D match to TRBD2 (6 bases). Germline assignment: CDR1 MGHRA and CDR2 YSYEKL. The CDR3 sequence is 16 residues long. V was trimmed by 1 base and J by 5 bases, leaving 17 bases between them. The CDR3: CASSQGSTRGWETQYF. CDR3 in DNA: TGCGCCAGCAGCCAAGGGTCGACTCGGGGGTGGGAGACCCAGTACTTC.

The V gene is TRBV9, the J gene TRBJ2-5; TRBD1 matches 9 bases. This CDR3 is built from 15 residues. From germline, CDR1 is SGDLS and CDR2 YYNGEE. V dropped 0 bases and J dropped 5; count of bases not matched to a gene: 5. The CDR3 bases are TGTGCCAGCAGCGTAGGGGGACAGGGTTGGGAGACCCAGTACTTC. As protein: CASSVGGQGWETQYF.

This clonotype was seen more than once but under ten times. The CDR3 sequence: CASTSDGTGNTIYF. CDR3 bases: TGTGCCAGTACCTCGGACGGCACTGGAAACACCATATATTTT. The chain has TRBV19 and TRBJ1-3; no clear D gene. V was clipped by 7 bases and J by 2 bases, with 12 bases between them. The CDR3 loop spans 14 amino acids. Germline CDR1 LNHDA, CDR2 SQIVND (reference sequence). The full variable domain, completed using reference TRBV19 and TRBJ1-3, is DGGITQSPKYLFRKEGQNVTLSCEQNLNHDAMYWYRQDPGQGLRLIYYSQIVNDFQKGDIAEGYSVSREKKESFPLTVTSAQKNPTAFYLCASTSDGTGNTIYFGEGSWLTVV.

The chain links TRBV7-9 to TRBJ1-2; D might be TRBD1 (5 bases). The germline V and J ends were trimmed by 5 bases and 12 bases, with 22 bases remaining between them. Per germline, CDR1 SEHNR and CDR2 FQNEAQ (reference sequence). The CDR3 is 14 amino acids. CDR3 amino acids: CASSGADGTTDNTF. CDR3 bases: TGTGCCAGCAGCGGGGCCGACGGGACGACCGACAACACCTTC. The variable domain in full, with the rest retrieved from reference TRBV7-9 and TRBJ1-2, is DTGVSQNPRHKITKRGQNVTFRCDPISEHNRLYWYRQTLGQGPEFLTYFQNEAQLEKSRLLSDRFSAERPKGSFSTLEIQRTEQGDSAMYLCASSGADGTTDNTFGSGTRLTVV.

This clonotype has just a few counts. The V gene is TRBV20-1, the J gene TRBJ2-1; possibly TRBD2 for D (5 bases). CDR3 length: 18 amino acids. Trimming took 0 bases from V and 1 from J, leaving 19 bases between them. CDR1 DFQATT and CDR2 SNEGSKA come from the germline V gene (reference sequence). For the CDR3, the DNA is TGCAGTGCTAGAGAGATACGGACTGACGCCTCTTCCTACAATGAGCAGTTCTTC. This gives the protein CSAREIRTDASSYNEQFF.

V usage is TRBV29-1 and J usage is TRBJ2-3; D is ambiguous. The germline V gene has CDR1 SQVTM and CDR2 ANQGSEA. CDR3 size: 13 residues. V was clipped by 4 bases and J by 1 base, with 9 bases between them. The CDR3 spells CSVGWHGTDTQYF. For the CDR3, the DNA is TGCAGCGTTGGGTGGCATGGCACAGATACGCAGTATTTT.

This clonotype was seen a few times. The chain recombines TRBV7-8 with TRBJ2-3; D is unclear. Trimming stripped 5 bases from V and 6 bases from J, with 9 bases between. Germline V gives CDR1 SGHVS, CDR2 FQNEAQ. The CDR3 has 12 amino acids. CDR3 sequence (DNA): TGTGCCAGCAGCGTCGGATGGGATACGCAGTATTTT. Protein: CASSVGWDTQYF.

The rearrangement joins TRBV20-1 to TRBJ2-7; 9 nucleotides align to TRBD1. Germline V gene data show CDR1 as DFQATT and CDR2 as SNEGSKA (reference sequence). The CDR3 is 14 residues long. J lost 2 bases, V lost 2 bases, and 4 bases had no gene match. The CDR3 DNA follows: TGCAGTGCTAGAAGGCGACAGGGGGCCTACGAGCAGTACTTC. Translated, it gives CSARRRQGAYEQYF.

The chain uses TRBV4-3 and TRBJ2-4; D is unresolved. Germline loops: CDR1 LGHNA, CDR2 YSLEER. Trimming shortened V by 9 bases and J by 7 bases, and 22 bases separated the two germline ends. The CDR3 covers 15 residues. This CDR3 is CASPESSGARNIQYF. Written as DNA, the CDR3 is TGCGCCAGTCCAGAGTCCTCAGGTGCACGGAACATTCAGTACTTC.

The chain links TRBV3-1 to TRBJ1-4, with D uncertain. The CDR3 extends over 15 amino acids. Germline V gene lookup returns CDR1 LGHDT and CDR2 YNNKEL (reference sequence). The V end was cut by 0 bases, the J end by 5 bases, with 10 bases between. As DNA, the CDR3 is TGTGCCAGCAGCCAAGAAGAGTCCCGCAATGAAAAACTGTTTTTT. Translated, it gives CASSQEESRNEKLFF.

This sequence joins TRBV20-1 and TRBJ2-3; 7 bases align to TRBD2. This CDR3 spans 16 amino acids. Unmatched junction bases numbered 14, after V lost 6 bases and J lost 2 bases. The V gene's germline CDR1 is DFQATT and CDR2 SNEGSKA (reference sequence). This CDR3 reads CSAADSGGGNTDTQYF. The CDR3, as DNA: TGCAGTGCCGCGGACTCTGGCGGGGGTAACACAGATACGCAGTATTTT.

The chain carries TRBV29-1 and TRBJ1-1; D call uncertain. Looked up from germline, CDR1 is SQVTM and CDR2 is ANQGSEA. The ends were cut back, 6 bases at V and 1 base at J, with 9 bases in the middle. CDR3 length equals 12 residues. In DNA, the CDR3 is TGCAGCGTCGGGTCCCGGAACACTGAAGCTTTCTTT. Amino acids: CSVGSRNTEAFF.

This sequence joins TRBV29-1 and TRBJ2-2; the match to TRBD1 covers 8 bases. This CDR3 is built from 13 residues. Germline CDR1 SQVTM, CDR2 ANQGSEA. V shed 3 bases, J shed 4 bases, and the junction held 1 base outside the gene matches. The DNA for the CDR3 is TGCAGCGTTGACAGGGGGCGCACCGGGGAGCTGTTTTTT. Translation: CSVDRGRTGELFF.

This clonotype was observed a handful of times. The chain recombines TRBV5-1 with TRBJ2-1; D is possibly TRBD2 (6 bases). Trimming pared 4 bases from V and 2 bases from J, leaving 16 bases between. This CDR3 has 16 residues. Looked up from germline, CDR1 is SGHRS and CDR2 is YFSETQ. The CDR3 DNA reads TGCGCCAGCAGCACCTCTTGGGGCGGGGCCTACAATGAGCAGTTCTTC. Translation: CASSTSWGGAYNEQFF.

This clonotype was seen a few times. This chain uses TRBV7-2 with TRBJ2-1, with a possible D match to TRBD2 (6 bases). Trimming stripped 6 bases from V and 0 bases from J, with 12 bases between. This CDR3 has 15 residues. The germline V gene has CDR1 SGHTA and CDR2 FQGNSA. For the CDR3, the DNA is TGTGCCAGCAGTCGGATGACTAGCTCCTACAATGAGCAGTTCTTC. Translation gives CASSRMTSSYNEQFF.

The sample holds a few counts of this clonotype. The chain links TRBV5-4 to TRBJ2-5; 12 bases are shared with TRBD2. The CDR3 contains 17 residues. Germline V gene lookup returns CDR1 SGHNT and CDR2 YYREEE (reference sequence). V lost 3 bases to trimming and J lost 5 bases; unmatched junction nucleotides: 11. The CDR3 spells CASSSRLAGVNKETQYF. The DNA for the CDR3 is TGTGCCAGCAGCTCCCGACTAGCGGGGGTGAACAAGGAGACCCAGTACTTC.

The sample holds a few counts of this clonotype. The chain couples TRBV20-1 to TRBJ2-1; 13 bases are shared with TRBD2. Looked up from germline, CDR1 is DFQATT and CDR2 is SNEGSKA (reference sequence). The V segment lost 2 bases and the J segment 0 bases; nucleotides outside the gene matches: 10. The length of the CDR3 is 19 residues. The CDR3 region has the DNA TGCAGTGCTAGACCCTACGGACTAGCGGGGGCCCGCTCCTACAATGAGCAGTTCTTC. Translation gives CSARPYGLAGARSYNEQFF.

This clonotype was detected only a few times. CDR3 loop: CASTSGGEQYF. The CDR3 bases are TGTGCCAGCACCTCGGGGGGTGAGCAGTACTTC. The V gene is TRBV12-3 or TRBV12-4, the J gene TRBJ2-7, with 7 bases fitting TRBD2. J lost 7 bases, V lost 7 bases, and 4 bases had no gene match. This CDR3 has 11 amino acids.

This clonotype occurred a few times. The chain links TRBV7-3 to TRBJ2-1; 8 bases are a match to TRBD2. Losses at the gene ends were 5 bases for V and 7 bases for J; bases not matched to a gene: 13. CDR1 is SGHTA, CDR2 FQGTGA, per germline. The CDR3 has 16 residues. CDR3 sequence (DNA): TGTGCCAGCAGCAGATTAGCGGGGACCTTGGGAAATGAGCAGTTCTTC. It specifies CASSRLAGTLGNEQFF.

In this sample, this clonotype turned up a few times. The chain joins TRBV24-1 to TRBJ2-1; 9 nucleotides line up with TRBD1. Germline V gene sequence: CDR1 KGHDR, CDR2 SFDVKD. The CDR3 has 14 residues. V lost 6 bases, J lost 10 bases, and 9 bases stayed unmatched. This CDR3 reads CATSKGQGLREQFF. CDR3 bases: TGTGCCACCAGTAAAGGACAGGGGCTTAGGGAGCAGTTCTTC.

The chain's CDR3 is CASSQVGRSYEQYF. The CDR3, as DNA: TGTGCCAGCAGCCAAGTCGGCCGATCCTACGAGCAGTACTTC. The chain is built from TRBV4-2 and TRBJ2-7, with no clear D. Germline CDR1 LGHNA, CDR2 YNFKEQ. This CDR3 comprises 14 residues. V shed 1 base and J shed 1 base, with 8 bases lying between them.

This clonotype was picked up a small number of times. In DNA form, the CDR3 reads TGTGCCAGCGGGGATCGCACTGAAGCTTTCTTT. It is translated as CASGDRTEAFF. The chain carries TRBV12-3 or TRBV12-4 and TRBJ1-1, with D hard to call. V dropped 8 bases and J dropped 4 bases, with 8 bases sitting between them. The CDR3 sequence is 11 residues long.

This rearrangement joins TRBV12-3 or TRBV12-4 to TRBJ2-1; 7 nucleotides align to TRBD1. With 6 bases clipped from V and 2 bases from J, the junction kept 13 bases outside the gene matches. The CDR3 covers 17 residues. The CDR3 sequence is CASSHHRDSLTYNEQFF. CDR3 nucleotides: TGTGCCAGCAGCCACCACCGGGACAGCCTAACCTACAATGAGCAGTTCTTC.

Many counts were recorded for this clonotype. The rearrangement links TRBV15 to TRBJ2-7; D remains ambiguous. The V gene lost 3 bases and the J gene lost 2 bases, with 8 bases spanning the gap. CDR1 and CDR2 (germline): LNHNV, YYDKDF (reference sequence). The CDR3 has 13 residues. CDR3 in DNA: TGTGCCACCAGCAGGTCCAAAGCCTACGAGCAGTACTTC. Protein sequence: CATSRSKAYEQYF.

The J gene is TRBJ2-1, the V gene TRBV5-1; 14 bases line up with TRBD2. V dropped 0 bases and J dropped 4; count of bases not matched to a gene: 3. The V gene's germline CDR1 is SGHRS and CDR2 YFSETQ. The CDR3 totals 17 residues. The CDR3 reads CASSLGLAGGLYNEQFF. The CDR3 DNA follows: TGCGCCAGCAGCTTGGGACTAGCGGGGGGGCTTTACAATGAGCAGTTCTTC.

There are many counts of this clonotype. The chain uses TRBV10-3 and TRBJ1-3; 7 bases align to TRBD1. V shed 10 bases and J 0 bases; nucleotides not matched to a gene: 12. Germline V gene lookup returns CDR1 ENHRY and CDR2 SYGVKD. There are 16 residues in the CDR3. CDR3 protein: CATQTWTGLSGNTIYF. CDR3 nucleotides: TGTGCCACCCAAACTTGGACAGGTCTCTCTGGAAACACCATATATTTT.

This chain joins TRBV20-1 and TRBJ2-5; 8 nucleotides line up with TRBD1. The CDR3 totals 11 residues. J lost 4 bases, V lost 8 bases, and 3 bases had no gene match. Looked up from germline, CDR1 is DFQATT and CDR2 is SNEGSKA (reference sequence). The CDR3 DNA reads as TGCAGTCGACAGGGGCCAGAGACCCAGTACTTC. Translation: CSRQGPETQYF.

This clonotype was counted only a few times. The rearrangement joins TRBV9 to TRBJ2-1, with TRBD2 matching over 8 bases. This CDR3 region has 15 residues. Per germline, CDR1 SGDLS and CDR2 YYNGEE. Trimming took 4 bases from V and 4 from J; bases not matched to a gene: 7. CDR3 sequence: CASSPQRGPYNEQFF. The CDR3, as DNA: TGTGCCAGCAGCCCGCAGCGGGGGCCTTACAATGAGCAGTTCTTC.

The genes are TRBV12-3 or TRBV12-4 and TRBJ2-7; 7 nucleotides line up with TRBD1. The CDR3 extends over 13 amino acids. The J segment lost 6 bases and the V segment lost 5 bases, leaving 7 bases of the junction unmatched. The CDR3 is CASSTQTGTEQYV. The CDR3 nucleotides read TGTGCCAGCAGTACCCAGACAGGGACCGAGCAGTACGTC.